The next 23 T cell receptor beta chains were all read from a single sample in a study of cytomegalovirus exposure and HLA in healthy donors (dated by TCRdb to the late 2010s). The library was built by means of the immunoSEQ multiplex PCR assay. What TCRdb holds here is the immuneACCESS table cut down to in-frame rearrangements. Part of the clones is not present; checked against another copy, under half of the missing clones reflect an unresolved V gene, and the others are unexplained. The sample table lists 65,000 or so clones, approximately 94% of them with a count of one. The top ten hold 4.4% of the sample. The sample comprised PBMCs. These receptors originate from a young man in good health and CMV-seropositive.

The rearrangement joins TRBV7-6 to TRBJ1-3, with TRBD1 as a possible D gene (6 bases). CDR1 SGHVS and CDR2 FNYEAQ come from the germline V gene. This CDR3 is built from 21 residues. V shed 1 base and J shed 0 bases, with 25 bases lying between them. CDR3 amino acids: CASSLGGPGHEIEGSGNTIYF. The CDR3, as DNA: TGTGCCAGCAGCTTAGGTGGGCCGGGACACGAAATCGAAGGCTCTGGAAACACCATATATTTT.

The gene calls are TRBV7-9 and TRBJ1-3; TRBD1 agrees at 8 bases. Germline assignment: CDR1 SEHNR and CDR2 FQNEAQ (reference sequence). After removal of 4 bases from V and 4 bases from J, the junction contained 9 bases not matched to a gene. This CDR3 has 16 amino acids. CDR3 amino acids: CASSSGQAAWGNTIYF. In DNA form, the CDR3 reads TGTGCCAGCAGCTCGGGACAGGCTGCGTGGGGAAACACCATATATTTT.

The genes are TRBV14 and TRBJ2-2; 8 nucleotides agree with TRBD1. The CDR3 is 16 residues long. The trim removed 2 bases at V and 2 bases at J, leaving 4 bases unmatched. Germline CDR1 and CDR2: SGHDN and FVKESK. CDR3 nucleotide sequence: TGTGCCAGCAGCCAATGGACAGGGTTAAACACCGGGGAGCTGTTTTTT. It is translated as CASSQWTGLNTGELFF.

The chain links TRBV28 to TRBJ1-1; D not resolved. The CDR3 consists of 18 residues. Germline CDR1 reads MDHEN; CDR2 reads SYDVKM. V shed 6 bases and J shed 1 base, with 24 bases lying between them. The CDR3 DNA sequence: TGTGCCAGCAGGCTCCCTCCGGGGAAGGCTGTGCGGAACACTGAAGCTTTCTTT. Its translation is CASRLPPGKAVRNTEAFF.

The V gene is TRBV5-5, the J gene TRBJ2-7; no definite D call. V gave up 0 bases and J gave up 3 bases, with 10 bases separating them. The germline V gene has CDR1 SGHKS and CDR2 YYEKEE (reference sequence). The CDR3 consists of 14 residues. The CDR3 DNA is TGTGCCAGCAGCTTGGTTCCGGAGAACTACGAGCAGTACTTC. Residues: CASSLVPENYEQYF.

This chain uses TRBV28 with TRBJ2-7; 10 nucleotides align to TRBD1. Trimming took 6 bases from V and 4 from J; bases not matched to a gene: 15. The germline CDR1 and CDR2 sequences are MDHEN and SYDVKM. The CDR3 loop spans 17 amino acids. Here the CDR3 reads CASSVYTGTGVVYEQYF. CDR3 nucleotides: TGTGCCAGCAGCGTCTATACCGGGACAGGGGTTGTTTACGAGCAGTACTTC.

V and J are TRBV19 and TRBJ1-2; D may be TRBD1 (5 bases). The CDR3 covers 13 residues. V was shortened by 4 bases and J by 2 bases, with 8 bases between the two germline ends. Germline V CDR1 and CDR2: LNHDA, SQIVND (reference sequence). CDR3 in amino acids: CASSTSGNYGYTF. The CDR3 DNA reads as TGTGCCAGTAGTACTTCAGGGAACTATGGCTACACCTTC.

V is TRBV9 and J is TRBJ2-7; 9 bases fit TRBD1. The CDR3 extends over 15 amino acids. J was trimmed by 0 bases and V by 3 bases; bases with no gene match: 4. Germline lookup yields CDR1 SGDLS and CDR2 YYNGEE. CDR3 DNA sequence: TGTGCCAGCAGCGCCCGGGACAGGGACTCCTACGAGCAGTACTTC. This codes for CASSARDRDSYEQYF.

The chain recombines TRBV7-6 with TRBJ2-7; 8 bases align to TRBD1. Germline V lookup: CDR1 SGHVS, CDR2 FNYEAQ. The CDR3 covers 15 residues. Trimming cost V 1 base and J 2 bases; bases outside gene matches: 4. CDR3 DNA sequence: TGTGCCAGCAGCTTAGGCCGGACAGGGACCTACGAGCAGTACTTC. As protein: CASSLGRTGTYEQYF.

The chain recombines TRBV2 with TRBJ1-1; a weak D match, TRBD1 (5 bases). Germline loops: CDR1 SNHLY, CDR2 FYNNEI. Trimming stripped 0 bases from V and 3 bases from J, with 8 bases between. The CDR3 has 14 amino acids. The CDR3 reads CASSEAWGDTEAFF. The CDR3, as DNA: TGTGCCAGCAGTGAAGCTTGGGGGGACACTGAAGCTTTCTTT.

This chain links TRBV18 with TRBJ1-5, with 8 bases that match TRBD1. CDR3 size: 17 residues. V was clipped by 3 bases and J by 1 base; unmatched bases: 8. The germline V gene encodes CDR1 KGHSH and CDR2 LQKENI. The CDR3 DNA follows: TGTGCCAGCTCACCCAACACAGGGGGAGGGAGCAATCAGCCCCAGCATTTT. Amino acid sequence: CASSPNTGGGSNQPQHF. Filled out from reference TRBV18 and TRBJ1-5, the complete variable domain reads NAGVMQNPRHLVRRRGQEARLRCSPMKGHSHVYWYRQLPEEGLKFMVYLQKENIIDESGMPKERFSAEFPKEGPSILRIQQVVRGDSAAYFCASSPNTGGGSNQPQHFGDGTRLSIL.

The chain joins TRBV6-5 to TRBJ1-5; D is unresolved. The CDR3 is 12 residues long. The germline gives CDR1 MNHEY, CDR2 SVGAGI. V was trimmed by 8 bases and J by 2 bases, leaving 7 bases between them. CDR3 loop: CASWSGNQPQHF. As DNA, the CDR3 is TGTGCCAGCTGGTCGGGCAATCAGCCCCAGCATTTT.

The chain links TRBV7-9 to TRBJ2-2; 7 bases map to TRBD1. The germline gives CDR1 SEHNR, CDR2 FQNEAQ (reference sequence). The V segment lost 3 bases and the J segment 2 bases; nucleotides outside the gene matches: 6. This CDR3 contains 16 residues. The CDR3, as DNA: TGTGCCAGCAGCTTCTACAGGGGACCCAACACCGGGGAGCTGTTTTTT. Amino acids: CASSFYRGPNTGELFF.

The chain employs TRBV28 and TRBJ1-2, with D possibly TRBD1 on 6 matching bases. This CDR3 comprises 14 residues. CDR1 is MDHEN, CDR2 SYDVKM, per germline. Trimming took 8 bases from V and 0 from J, leaving 13 bases between them. The CDR3, as DNA: TGTGCCAGCCAGGGGAACCAGGCTAACTATGGCTACACCTTC. Translated, it gives CASQGNQANYGYTF.

This chain links TRBV6-5 with TRBJ2-3, with 8 bases lining up with TRBD2. V lost 1 base, J lost 4 bases, and 4 bases stayed unmatched. CDR3 length: 15 residues. CDR1 MNHEY and CDR2 SVGAGI come from the germline V gene. CDR3 coding DNA: TGTGCCAGCAGTTACTTTAGCGGGGATGCAGATACGCAGTATTTT. Translation gives CASSYFSGDADTQYF.

This chain connects TRBV4-1 to TRBJ2-2; tentatively, D is TRBD2 (6 bases). This CDR3 region has 15 residues. Trimming stripped 0 bases from V and 7 bases from J, with 12 bases between. Germline CDR1 and CDR2: MGHRA and YSYEKL. The CDR3 spells CASSQDWGDGGELFF. The CDR3 DNA reads TGCGCCAGCAGCCAAGACTGGGGGGACGGCGGGGAGCTGTTTTTT.

This rearrangement joins TRBV6-1 to TRBJ1-6; 9 bases fit TRBD1. After removal of 1 base from V and 10 bases from J, the junction contained 8 bases not matched to a gene. Germline CDR1 MNHNS, CDR2 SASEGT. The CDR3 is made up of 16 amino acids. The CDR3 region has the DNA TGTGCCAGCAGTGAAGACCTTGGGACAGGGTACTCACCCCTCCACTTT. Translation gives CASSEDLGTGYSPLHF.

The V call is TRBV5-4, the J call TRBJ2-7; TRBD2 might be the D (5 bases). CDR3 length: 15 residues. In germline, CDR1 is SGHNT, CDR2 YYREEE (reference sequence). V was clipped by 0 bases and J by 0 bases, with 10 bases between them. The CDR3 DNA is TGTGCCAGCAGCTTGGGCGGGCTTAGCTCCTACGAGCAGTACTTC. This codes for CASSLGGLSSYEQYF.

The chain combines TRBV2 with TRBJ2-7, with 8 nucleotides matching TRBD1. The CDR3 length is 14 residues. CDR1 is SNHLY and CDR2 is FYNNEI in the germline V gene. J was trimmed by 2 bases and V by 7 bases; bases with no gene match: 7. The CDR3 bases are TGTGCCAGCAAACGCAGGGGGCCCGCCTACGAGCAGTACTTC. The encoded protein is CASKRRGPAYEQYF.

The chain employs TRBV4-1 and TRBJ1-2, with TRBD1 as a possible D gene (6 bases). V lost 4 bases and J 6 bases, leaving 18 bases between the germline ends. Germline values: CDR1 MGHRA, CDR2 YSYEKL. This CDR3 has 15 amino acids. Written as DNA, the CDR3 is TGCGCCAGCAGCCCCCGAGAGGGGGTGAATAATGGCTACACCTTC. Translated, it gives CASSPREGVNNGYTF.

The chain couples TRBV11-3 to TRBJ1-1; possible D gene TRBD1, 5 bases. Trimming removed 5 bases at V and 1 base at J, with 8 bases between. There are 13 residues in the CDR3. Germline values: CDR1 SGHNT, CDR2 YENEEA. DNA of the CDR3: TGTGCCAGCAGCCGAGGACAGAACACTGAAGCTTTCTTT. It codes for CASSRGQNTEAFF.

This sequence joins TRBV28 and TRBJ1-2, with TRBD1 matching over 7 bases. The CDR3 spans 15 residues. The J segment lost 1 base and the V segment lost 8 bases, leaving 10 bases of the junction unmatched. The germline gives CDR1 MDHEN, CDR2 SYDVKM. The DNA for the CDR3 is TGTGCCAGCCTACAGACAGGGACGTATAACTATGGCTACACCTTC. Translating it yields CASLQTGTYNYGYTF.

The rearrangement joins TRBV6-5 to TRBJ2-2; tentatively, D is TRBD1 (6 bases). CDR3 length equals 15 residues. V was clipped by 6 bases and J by 4 bases, with 15 bases between them. Germline V CDR1 and CDR2: MNHEY, SVGAGI. DNA of the CDR3: TGTGCCAGCAGGGACACAGGGCTTAGCACCGGGGAGCTGTTTTTT. Translating it yields CASRDTGLSTGELFF.